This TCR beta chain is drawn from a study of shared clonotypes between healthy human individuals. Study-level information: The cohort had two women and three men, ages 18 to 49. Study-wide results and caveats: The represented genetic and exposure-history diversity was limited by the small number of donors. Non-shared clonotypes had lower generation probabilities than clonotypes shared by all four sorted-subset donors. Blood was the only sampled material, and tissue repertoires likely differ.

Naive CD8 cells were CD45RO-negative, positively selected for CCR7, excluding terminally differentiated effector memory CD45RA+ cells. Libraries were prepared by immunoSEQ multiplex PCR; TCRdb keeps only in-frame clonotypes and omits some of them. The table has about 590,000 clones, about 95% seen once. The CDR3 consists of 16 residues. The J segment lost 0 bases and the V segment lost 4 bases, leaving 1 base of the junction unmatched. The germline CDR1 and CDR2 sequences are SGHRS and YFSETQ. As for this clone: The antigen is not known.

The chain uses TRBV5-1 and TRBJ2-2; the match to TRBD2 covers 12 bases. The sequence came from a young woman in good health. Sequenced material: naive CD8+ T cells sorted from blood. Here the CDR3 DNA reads TGCGCCAGCAGCGGGACTAGCGGGCCGAACACCGGGGAGCTGTTTTTT. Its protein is CASSGTSGPNTGELFF.